A selection of T cell receptor beta chains follows, all from one sample in a study of beta chain features in type 1 diabetes. The data were produced by immunoSEQ multiplex PCR, yet TCRdb's version contains in-frame clones alone and is incomplete. The top ten clones hold under 0.04% of a sample with 350,000 to 450,000 clones, roughly 13% of them seen once. Sequenced: naive CD4+ T cells from blood. The receptors here all came from a man younger than 45 in good health. Both conserved end residues are part of each CDR3. A D gene is named only where the DNA matches it firmly. Clone sizes are given selectively: once, few, many, or a class where the clone is expanded.

CDR3 length | D gene | J gene | V gene | clone size | CDR3 protein | CDR3 DNA
14 | - | TRBJ2-3 | TRBV4-1 | once | CATKTGIGTDTQYF | TGCGCCACCAAAACAGGGATAGGGACAGATACGCAGTATTTT
16 | - | TRBJ1-2 | TRBV14 | - | CASSQDRGRRVYGYTF | TGTGCCAGCAGCCAAGATCGAGGCAGGAGGGTCTATGGCTACACCTTC
14 | - | TRBJ2-2 | TRBV30 | - | CAWSRLQNTGELFF | TGTGCCTGGAGTCGGCTGCAGAACACCGGGGAGCTGTTTTTT
14 | - | TRBJ2-2 | TRBV1 | - | CTSSQDLRSGELFF | TGCACCAGCAGCCAAGATCTTCGGTCCGGGGAGCTGTTTTTT
14 | TRBD1 | TRBJ2-4 | TRBV7-9 | few | CASSTGTDKNIQYF | TGTGCCAGCAGCACCGGGACAGACAAAAACATTCAGTACTTC
17 | TRBD2 | TRBJ2-3 | TRBV9 | few | CASSPILAGGRTDTQYF | TGTGCCAGCAGCCCAATTCTAGCGGGGGGGCGCACAGATACGCAGTATTTT
15 | - | TRBJ2-1 | TRBV12-5 | - | CASGLVLGWDNEQFF | TGTGCTAGTGGTTTGGTACTGGGCTGGGACAATGAGCAGTTCTTC
13 | - | TRBJ1-6 | TRBV2 | few | CASITGFWAPLHF | TGTGCCAGCATTACAGGGTTCTGGGCACCCCTCCACTTT
14 | - | TRBJ2-1 | TRBV7-2 | - | CASSLFRFRNEQFF | TGTGCCAGCAGCTTATTCCGGTTTCGGAATGAGCAGTTCTTC
13 | - | TRBJ2-2 | TRBV7-9 | few | CASSQTGPGELFF | TGTGCCAGCAGCCAGACAGGTCCCGGGGAGCTGTTTTTT
13 | - | TRBJ1-3 | TRBV29-1 | - | CSVVSPSGNTIYF | TGCAGCGTTGTATCACCCTCTGGAAACACCATATATTTT
15 | - | TRBJ2-2 | TRBV4-3 | few | CASSQRQGIGGELFF | TGCGCCAGCAGCCAAAGGCAGGGAATTGGCGGGGAGCTGTTTTTT
16 | TRBD2 | TRBJ2-1 | TRBV18 | - | CASSPSSSGAYNEQFF | TGTGCCAGCTCACCATCGTCCAGCGGGGCCTACAATGAGCAGTTCTTC